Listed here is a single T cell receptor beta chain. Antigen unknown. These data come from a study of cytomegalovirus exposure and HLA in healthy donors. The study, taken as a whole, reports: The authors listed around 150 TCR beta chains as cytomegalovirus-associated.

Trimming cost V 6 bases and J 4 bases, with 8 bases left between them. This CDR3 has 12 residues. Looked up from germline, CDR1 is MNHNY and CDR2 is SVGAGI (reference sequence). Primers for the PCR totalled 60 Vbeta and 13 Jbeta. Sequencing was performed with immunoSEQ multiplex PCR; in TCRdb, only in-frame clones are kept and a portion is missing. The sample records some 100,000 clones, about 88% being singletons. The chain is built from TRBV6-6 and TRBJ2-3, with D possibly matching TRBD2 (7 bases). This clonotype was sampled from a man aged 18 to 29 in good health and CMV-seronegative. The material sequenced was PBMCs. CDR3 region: CASRGGPDTQYF. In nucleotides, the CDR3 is TGTGCCAGCAGGGGGGGGCCAGATACGCAGTATTTT.